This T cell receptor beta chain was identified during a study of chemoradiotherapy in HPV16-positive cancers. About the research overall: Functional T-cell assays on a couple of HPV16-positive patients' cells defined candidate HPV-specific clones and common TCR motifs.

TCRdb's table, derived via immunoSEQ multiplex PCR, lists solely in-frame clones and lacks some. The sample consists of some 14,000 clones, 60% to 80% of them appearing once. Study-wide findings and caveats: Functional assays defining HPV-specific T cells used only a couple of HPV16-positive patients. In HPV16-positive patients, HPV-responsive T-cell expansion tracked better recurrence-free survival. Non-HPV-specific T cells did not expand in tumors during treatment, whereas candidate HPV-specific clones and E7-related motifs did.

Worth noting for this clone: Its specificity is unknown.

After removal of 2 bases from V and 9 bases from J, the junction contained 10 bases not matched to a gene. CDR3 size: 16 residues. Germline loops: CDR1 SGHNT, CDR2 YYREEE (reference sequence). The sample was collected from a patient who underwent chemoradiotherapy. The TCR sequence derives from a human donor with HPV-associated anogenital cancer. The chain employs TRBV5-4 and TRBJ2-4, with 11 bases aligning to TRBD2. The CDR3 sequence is CASSFGVAGGLSIQYF. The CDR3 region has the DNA TGTGCCAGCAGCTTTGGGGTAGCGGGGGGGCTTAGCATTCAGTACTTC.